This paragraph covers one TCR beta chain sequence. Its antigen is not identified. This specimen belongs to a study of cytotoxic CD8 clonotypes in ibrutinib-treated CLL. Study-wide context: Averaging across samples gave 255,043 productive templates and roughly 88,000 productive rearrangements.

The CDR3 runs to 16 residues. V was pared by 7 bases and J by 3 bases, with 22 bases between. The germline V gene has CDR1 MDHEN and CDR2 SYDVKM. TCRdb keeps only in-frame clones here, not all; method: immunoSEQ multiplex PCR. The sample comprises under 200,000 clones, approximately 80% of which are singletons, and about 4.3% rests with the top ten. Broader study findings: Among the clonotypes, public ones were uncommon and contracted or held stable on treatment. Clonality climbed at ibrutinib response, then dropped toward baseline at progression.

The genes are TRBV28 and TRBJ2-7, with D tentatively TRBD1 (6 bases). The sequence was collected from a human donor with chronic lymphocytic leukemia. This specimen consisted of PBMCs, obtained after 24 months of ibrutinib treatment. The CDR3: CASTSLLAGVLYEQYF. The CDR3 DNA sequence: TGTGCCAGCACTTCACTTTTGGCAGGGGTACTCTACGAGCAGTACTTC.